The entry below describes one T cell receptor (beta chain). A far larger clone differs by one base, so this is likely a read error. This sample was taken from a study of regulatory T cells in long-lasting Graves disease. In building TCR beta libraries, iRepertoire HTBI primers were used together with Arm-PCR of CDR3 regions. TCRdb used MiXCR to reprocess the multiplex PCR reads, holding one entry per CDR3 protein. The sample records 360,000 or so distinct CDR3 sequences, about a sixth being singletons. The germline V gene encodes CDR1 SEHNR and CDR2 FQNEAQ (reference sequence). CDR3 length: 15 amino acids. The V gene end was trimmed by 6 bases and the J gene end by 8 bases; junction bases not matched to a gene: 10. Time point here: newly diagnosed GD, antithyroid drugs for less than 3 months. Extracted PBMC RNA gave rise to the TCR library. These data also featured in a second study, about T cells in Graves' hyperthyroidism and ophthalmopathy.

The input for sequencing was peripheral blood mononuclear cells (PBMCs), taken at new diagnosis, from a patient treated with antithyroid drugs. The receptor was derived from a man between 35 and 55 years old with Graves disease. The chain recombines TRBV7-9 with TRBJ2-1; 10 nucleotides match TRBD1. CDR3 sequence: CASSSGTGDSYEQFF. The CDR3 bases are TGTGCCAGCAGTTCCGGGACAGGGGACTCGTATGAGCAGTTCTTC.